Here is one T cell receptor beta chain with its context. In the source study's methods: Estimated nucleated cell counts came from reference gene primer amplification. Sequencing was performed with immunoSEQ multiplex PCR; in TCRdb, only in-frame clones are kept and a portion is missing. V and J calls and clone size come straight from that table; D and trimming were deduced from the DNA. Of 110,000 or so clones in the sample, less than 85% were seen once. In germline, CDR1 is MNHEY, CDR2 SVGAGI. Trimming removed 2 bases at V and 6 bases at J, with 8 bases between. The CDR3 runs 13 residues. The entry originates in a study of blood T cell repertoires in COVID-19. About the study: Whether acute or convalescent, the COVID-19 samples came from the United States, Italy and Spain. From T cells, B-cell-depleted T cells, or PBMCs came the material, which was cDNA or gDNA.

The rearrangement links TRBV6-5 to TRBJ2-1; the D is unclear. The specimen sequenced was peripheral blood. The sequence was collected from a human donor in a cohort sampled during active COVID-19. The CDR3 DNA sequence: TGTGCCAGCAGTTACCGAGCACTCAATGAGCAGTTCTTC. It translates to CASSYRALNEQFF.